This TCR beta chain was identified in a study of blood T cell repertoires in COVID-19. Germline V CDR1 and CDR2: SNHLY, FYNNEI. The CDR3 is made up of 18 amino acids. The V segment lost 4 bases and the J segment 7 bases; nucleotides outside the gene matches: 10. Profiling relied on immunoSEQ multiplex PCR, and the TCRdb table lists in-frame clones only, not all of them. The sample shows over 150,000 clones, about three quarters of them seen only once. Material: peripheral blood. The V gene is TRBV2, the J gene TRBJ2-4, with 16 bases aligning to TRBD2. This receptor was identified in an elderly man with acute or convalescent COVID-19. The CDR3 DNA sequence: TGTGCCAGCAGTGGACGGGGACTAGCGGGGGGGCCGTCTAACATTCAGTACTTC. Its protein product is CASSGRGLAGGPSNIQYF.